These 27 T cell receptor beta chains were all obtained from the same sample, sequenced in a study of OX40 agonist ivuxolimab in advanced cancers. TCRdb's table, derived via immunoSEQ multiplex PCR, lists solely in-frame clones and lacks some. The sample lists fewer than 80,000 clones, around 88% occurring once. The starting material was CD4+ or CD8+ T cells sorted from blood, obtained in a trial of the OX40 agonist ivuxolimab. The origin of the receptors is an adult with an advanced solid tumor such as melanoma, head and neck, liver or kidney cancer.

This chain uses TRBV7-9 with TRBJ2-5; weak D call: TRBD1 (6 bases). Trimming stripped 6 bases from V and 3 bases from J, with 14 bases between. Germline assignment: CDR1 SEHNR and CDR2 FQNEAQ (reference sequence). There are 14 residues in the CDR3. The CDR3 nucleotides are TGTGCCAGCAGTCATACAGGGTTGAAAGAGACCCAGTACTTC. This sequence encodes CASSHTGLKETQYF.

In nucleotides, the CDR3 is TGTGCCAGCAGGCAGGGCCGGAGCACAGATACGCAGTATTTT. Translated: CASRQGRSTDTQYF. This chain joins TRBV5-4 and TRBJ2-3; possible D gene TRBD1, 5 bases. CDR1 and CDR2 (germline): SGHNT, YYREEE (reference sequence). The V end was cut by 5 bases, the J end by 0 bases, with 10 bases between. CDR3 length: 14 amino acids. Full variable domain (outside the CDR3, taken from reference TRBV5-4 and TRBJ2-3): ETGVTQSPTHLIKTRGQQVTLRCSSQSGHNTVSWYQQALGQGPQFIFQYYREEENGRGNFPPRFSGLQFPNYSSELNVNALELDDSALYLCASRQGRSTDTQYFGPGTRLTVL.

The CDR3 spells CASSISWQGDSPLHF. In DNA form, the CDR3 reads TGTGCCAGTAGTATTAGTTGGCAGGGGGATTCACCCCTCCACTTT. This chain connects TRBV19 to TRBJ1-6, with 7 nucleotides matching TRBD1. Germline CDR1 and CDR2: LNHDA and SQIVND (reference sequence). The CDR3 totals 15 residues. V trimming: 3 bases; J trimming: 8 bases; junction bases outside the gene matches: 7.

The chain uses TRBV19 and TRBJ1-5; D ambiguous. Germline lookup yields CDR1 LNHDA and CDR2 SQIVND (reference sequence). This CDR3 has 13 residues. V lost 5 bases, J lost 6 bases, and 11 bases lay in between. The CDR3 DNA follows: TGTGCCAGTAGTTTGGGAACAGCTCAGCCCCAGCATTTT. Encoded protein: CASSLGTAQPQHF.

The gene calls are TRBV7-2 and TRBJ2-3; 7 nucleotides agree with TRBD2. The V gene end was trimmed by 0 bases and the J gene end by 6 bases; junction bases not matched to a gene: 6. The CDR3 totals 15 residues. Germline V gene sequence: CDR1 SGHTA, CDR2 FQGNSA. The CDR3 region is CASSLAGGGIDTQYF. Here the CDR3 DNA reads TGTGCCAGCAGCTTAGCGGGGGGGGGAATTGATACGCAGTATTTT. The whole variable domain, filled in from reference TRBV7-2 and TRBJ2-3, reads GAGVSQSPSNKVTEKGKDVELRCDPISGHTALYWYRQSLGQGLEFLIYFQGNSAPDKSGLPSDRFSAERTGGSVSTLTIQRTQQEDSAVYLCASSLAGGGIDTQYFGPGTRLTVL.

This clone appeared once. The rearrangement links TRBV28 to TRBJ1-6; TRBD1 agrees at 10 bases. With V trimmed by 6 bases and J by 9 bases, 14 bases remained unmatched. The germline V gene encodes CDR1 MDHEN and CDR2 SYDVKM. This CDR3 contains 17 residues. Here the CDR3 DNA reads TGTGCCAGCAGCCGCGGACAGGGGGGCAAGGGGGCTTCACCCCTCCACTTT. The encoded protein is CASSRGQGGKGASPLHF.

This chain connects TRBV7-9 to TRBJ1-1, with D unresolved. Deletions cut 1 base from V and 0 bases from J, with 6 bases between. CDR3 length: 14 residues. Germline values: CDR1 SEHNR, CDR2 FQNEAQ (reference sequence). The CDR3 DNA reads TGTGCCAGCAGCTTAGGAGTGATGAACACTGAAGCTTTCTTT. This translates into CASSLGVMNTEAFF. Full variable domain (remainder filled in from reference TRBV7-9 and TRBJ1-1): DTGVSQNPRHKITKRGQNVTFRCDPISEHNRLYWYRQTLGQGPEFLTYFQNEAQLEKSRLLSDRFSAERPKGSFSTLEIQRTEQGDSAMYLCASSLGVMNTEAFFGQGTRLTVV.

This chain uses TRBV29-1 with TRBJ1-1; a weak D match, TRBD1 (5 bases). The germline gives CDR1 SQVTM, CDR2 ANQGSEA. This CDR3 spans 11 amino acids. V lost 4 bases, J lost 8 bases, and 11 bases lay in between. In DNA form, the CDR3 reads TGCAGCGTTGTTGGGACGGAAGAAGCTTTCTTT. Translation gives CSVVGTEEAFF.

The V and J genes are TRBV28 and TRBJ2-5; TRBD1 might be the D (5 bases). Trimming took 6 bases from V and 5 from J, leaving 19 bases between them. Germline values: CDR1 MDHEN, CDR2 SYDVKM. The CDR3 is made up of 15 amino acids. DNA of the CDR3: TGTGCCAGCAGCCTCCCCCAGGGAAACGGGGAGACCCAGTACTTC. It codes for CASSLPQGNGETQYF.

The chain couples TRBV6-1 to TRBJ2-1, with D hard to call. The CDR3 is 15 amino acids. The V and J ends lost 6 bases and 2 bases respectively, with 14 bases between them. The germline V gene encodes CDR1 MNHNS and CDR2 SASEGT. The CDR3 nucleotides are TGTGCCAGCAGGCCCCTCGATGGGGCCTACAATGAGCAGTTCTTC. This sequence encodes CASRPLDGAYNEQFF.

The chain joins TRBV30 to TRBJ1-2; TRBD1 aligns across 9 bases. V was pared by 2 bases and J by 2 bases, with 3 bases of the junction left unmatched. The CDR3 is 14 amino acids. CDR1 and CDR2 (germline): GTSNPN, SVGIG (reference sequence). In DNA form, the CDR3 reads TGTGCCTGGAGTCCCGGGACAGGGAACTATGGCTACACCTTC. Residues: CAWSPGTGNYGYTF.

The rearrangement joins TRBV5-4 to TRBJ2-3; D not certain. The CDR3 is 15 amino acids. Germline CDR1 SGHNT, CDR2 YYREEE (reference sequence). Trimming removed 4 bases from V and 4 bases from J, with 16 bases in between. This CDR3 reads CASSRTPVSADTQYF. The CDR3 bases are TGTGCCAGCAGCCGGACCCCCGTAAGCGCAGATACGCAGTATTTT.

The V call is TRBV2, the J call TRBJ1-1, with TRBD1 identical over 10 bases. V was clipped by 6 bases and J by 2 bases; unmatched bases: 9. Germline V gives CDR1 SNHLY, CDR2 FYNNEI. This CDR3 comprises 16 residues. The CDR3 DNA follows: TGTGCCAGCAGGGACACCTGGACAGGGGGTAACACTGAAGCTTTCTTT. The encoded protein is CASRDTWTGGNTEAFF.

V gene TRBV28 combines with J gene TRBJ1-4, with D maybe TRBD1 (5 bases). Per the germline V gene, CDR1 is MDHEN and CDR2 is SYDVKM. The CDR3 spans 21 residues. V was pared by 5 bases and J by 6 bases, with 34 bases between. CDR3 in amino acids: CASSLQLGKGPAAPGHEKLFF. In nucleotides, the CDR3 is TGTGCCAGCAGTCTCCAGCTTGGTAAAGGACCCGCCGCTCCGGGACATGAAAAACTGTTTTTT.

This chain uses TRBV5-1 with TRBJ2-2; D ambiguous. This CDR3 spans 14 amino acids. Germline lookup yields CDR1 SGHRS and CDR2 YFSETQ. Trimming removed 2 bases from V and 3 bases from J, with 8 bases in between. The CDR3 nucleotides read TGCGCCAGCAGCTTATGGACGGACACCGGGGAGCTGTTTTTT. Its protein is CASSLWTDTGELFF.

The genes are TRBV9 and TRBJ1-5, with 7 bases matching TRBD1. Germline V gene data show CDR1 as SGDLS and CDR2 as YYNGEE. The CDR3 contains 14 residues. The J segment lost 4 bases and the V segment lost 5 bases, leaving 6 bases of the junction unmatched. CDR3 in DNA: TGTGCCAGCAGTGCCGGGACAGTGAATCAGCCCCAGCATTTT. This translates into CASSAGTVNQPQHF.

The chain carries TRBV7-3 and TRBJ1-5, with D unclear. Germline CDR1 is SGHTA and CDR2 is FQGTGA. There are 13 residues in the CDR3. The ends were cut back, 0 bases at V and 4 bases at J, with 4 bases in the middle. The DNA for the CDR3 is TGTGCCAGCAGCTTAACTACGAATCAGCCCCAGCATTTT. Its translation is CASSLTTNQPQHF. Together with reference TRBV7-3 and TRBJ1-5, the CDR3 gives the full variable domain: GAGVSQTPSNKVTEKGKYVELRCDPISGHTALYWYRQSLGQGPEFLIYFQGTGAADDSGLPNDRFFAVRPEGSVSTLKIQRTERGDSAVYLCASSLTTNQPQHFGDGTRLSIL.

CDR3 region: CASSLAIQGPNLEQFF. The CDR3 DNA sequence: TGTGCCAGCAGCTTAGCGATACAGGGGCCTAACCTGGAGCAGTTCTTC. The rearrangement joins TRBV7-9 to TRBJ2-1, with 7 bases identical to TRBD1. The CDR3 totals 16 residues. Germline trimming cut 0 bases from V and 10 bases from J; bases unmatched to any gene: 12. CDR1 and CDR2 (germline): SEHNR, FQNEAQ (reference sequence).

This sequence joins TRBV7-8 and TRBJ1-1; 9 nucleotides agree with TRBD1. Germline-derived CDR1 and CDR2 are SGHVS and FQNEAQ. CDR3 length equals 17 residues. The V gene end was trimmed by 2 bases and the J gene end by 2 bases; junction bases not matched to a gene: 9. The chain's CDR3 is CASSLYGTGKSNTEAFF. The CDR3 DNA reads as TGTGCCAGCAGCTTATACGGGACAGGGAAGAGTAACACTGAAGCTTTCTTT.

Comment on this clone: Other DNA sequences in this sample translate to the same CDR3. This chain connects TRBV5-1 to TRBJ2-5, with D perhaps matching TRBD2 (5 bases). The CDR3 length is 14 residues. The germline V gene encodes CDR1 SGHRS and CDR2 YFSETQ. The V and J ends lost 6 bases and 1 base respectively, with 13 bases between them. CDR3 bases: TGCGCCAGCACACCGGGAAGCACCCAAGAGACCCAGTACTTC. Translation: CASTPGSTQETQYF. The whole variable domain, filled in from reference TRBV5-1 and TRBJ2-5, reads KAGVTQTPRYLIKTRGQQVTLSCSPISGHRSVSWYQQTPGQGLQFLFEYFSETQRNKGNFPGRFSGRQFSNSRSEMNVSTLELGDSALYLCASTPGSTQETQYFGPGTRLLVL.

On this clone itself: Different DNA sequences within this sample yield the same CDR3. The chain links TRBV5-1 to TRBJ2-2; D is unclear. CDR1 is SGHRS, CDR2 YFSETQ, per germline. The CDR3 loop spans 13 amino acids. Trimming stripped 4 bases from V and 2 bases from J, with 6 bases between. This CDR3 reads CASSPSNTGELFF. The CDR3 nucleotides read TGCGCCAGCAGCCCTAGTAACACCGGGGAGCTGTTTTTT.

This clone has just one count. The CDR3 bases are TGTGCCAGCTCACCACCGCTTGGAGCGGGGGGGTATTACTACGAGCAGTACTTC. Its protein product is CASSPPLGAGGYYYEQYF. The rearrangement links TRBV18 to TRBJ2-7, with 10 bases identical to TRBD2. The germline V gene encodes CDR1 KGHSH and CDR2 LQKENI. Trimming removed 0 bases from V and 3 bases from J; junction bases left unmatched: 11. CDR3 length: 18 amino acids.

The genes are TRBV9 and TRBJ2-3; possible D gene TRBD2, 5 bases. The CDR3 totals 18 residues. V was clipped by 0 bases and J by 3 bases, with 20 bases between them. CDR1 is SGDLS, CDR2 YYNGEE, per germline. The chain's CDR3 is CASSVAISRRGGTDTQYF. The CDR3 region has the DNA TGTGCCAGCAGCGTAGCGATAAGCAGGCGTGGAGGAACAGATACGCAGTATTTT. Based on the CDR3 plus reference TRBV9 and TRBJ2-3, the full variable domain is DSGVTQTPKHLITATGQRVTLRCSPRSGDLSVYWYQQSLDQGLQFLIQYYNGEERAKGNILERFSAQQFPDLHSELNLSSLELGDSALYFCASSVAISRRGGTDTQYFGPGTRLTVL.

V gene TRBV19 combines with J gene TRBJ2-2; 8 positions match TRBD1. This CDR3 region has 14 residues. Germline assignment: CDR1 LNHDA and CDR2 SQIVND (reference sequence). J lost 5 bases, V lost 7 bases, and 6 bases had no gene match. CDR3 sequence (DNA): TGTGCCAGTATCGACAGGGGTAGGACCGGGGAGCTGTTTTTT. Its translation: CASIDRGRTGELFF.

V gene TRBV7-3 combines with J gene TRBJ1-2; 9 positions agree with TRBD1. In germline, CDR1 is SGHTA, CDR2 FQGTGA. J gave up 7 bases and V 6 bases, and 6 bases lay outside the gene matches. This CDR3 has 13 amino acids. The CDR3 sequence: CASSSGQGSGYTF. Here the CDR3 DNA reads TGTGCCAGCAGTTCGGGACAGGGAAGTGGCTACACCTTC.

This clone was counted a single time. This chain connects TRBV4-2 to TRBJ1-2; tentative D call: TRBD1 (6 bases). The length of the CDR3 is 16 residues. Germline V CDR1 and CDR2: LGHNA, YNFKEQ. Trimming took 3 bases from V and 2 from J, leaving 16 bases between them. In DNA, the CDR3 is TGTGCCAGCAGCCAGGAAGTCCGGGACACCAACTATGGCTACACCTTC. Protein sequence: CASSQEVRDTNYGYTF.

The chain couples TRBV7-6 to TRBJ2-5, with a tentative D call TRBD2 (5 bases). V lost 1 base, J lost 2 bases, and 5 bases lay in between. The CDR3 spans 13 residues. In germline, CDR1 is SGHVS, CDR2 FNYEAQ. The DNA of the CDR3 is TGTGCCAGCAGCTTAGGACTACAAGAGACCCAGTACTTC. Translation gives CASSLGLQETQYF.